A selection of T cell receptor beta chains follows, all from one sample in a study of patients and donors after allogeneic stem cell transplantation. Using its own MiXCR run on the RT-PCR reads, TCRdb lists one record per CDR3 protein. The repertoire holds approximately 410,000 distinct CDR3 sequences, with 16% as singletons. Specimen: blood, either unsorted or a sorted T cell fraction (not recorded which). The receptors shown here come from a human donor who was either an allogeneic HSCT recipient or a stem cell or donor lymphocyte infusion donor (not recorded which). It is not recorded whose cells these are; they may come from a transplant donor. Both conserved end residues are trimmed from each CDR3.

>TRBV2|TRBJ2-3
ASRDLTDTQY
>TRBV20-1|TRBJ2-5
SAREKASAYQETQY
>TRBV2|TRBJ2-7
ASSPETGGTGQY
>TRBV13|TRBJ1-4
ASSISGTENEKLF
>TRBV3-1|TRBJ2-3
ASSQGYQDTDTQY
>TRBV4-1|TRBJ2-7
ASSQVTGPYEQY
>TRBV5-1|TRBJ1-4
ASSGGGTNEKLF
>TRBV11-3|TRBJ1-3
ASSPNPMPPGNTIY
>TRBV18|TRBJ2-1
ASSPLPGAYNEQF
>TRBV19|TRBJ1-1
ASIGTENTEAF
>TRBV20-1|TRBJ2-5
SASSSVETQY
>TRBV5-1|TRBJ2-1
ASSLGYRYNEQF
>TRBV19|TRBJ2-3
ASSMRPNPRDTQY
>TRBV4-3|TRBJ2-1
ASSHGRVGRGGPYNEQF
>TRBV7-8|TRBJ2-1
ASSLVAGLVYHNEQF
>TRBV19|TRBJ1-5
ASSMGGLNQPQH
>TRBV6-1|TRBJ2-4
ASSRRGAKNIQY
>TRBV7-7|TRBJ2-3
ASSLSYGTDTQY
>TRBV6-5|TRBJ1-2
ASRWGGGGYT
>TRBV11-3|TRBJ2-7
ASSLVPSGTYEQY
>TRBV7-2|TRBJ1-4
ASSFGPNEKLF
>TRBV24-1|TRBJ1-1
ATSAGVENTEAF
>TRBV27|TRBJ2-3
ASSLGTGKRDTQY